The source of this TCR beta chain is a study of T cells in Graves' hyperthyroidism and ophthalmopathy. Turning to the study itself: It was at initial diagnosis, before any treatment, that peripheral blood was collected.

This clonotype came up a few times. No antigen is known for it. TCR beta CDR3 sequences were amplified from RNA transcripts. TCR CDR3 regions were first amplified by RT-PCR with HTBI primers. One entry per CDR3 protein, called by TCRdb with MiXCR from the multiplex PCR reads. The top ten hold roughly 44% of the sample, which has 500,000 to 600,000 distinct CDR3 sequences, 20% seen once. Inclusion characteristics of ophthalmopathy patients comprised a Clinical Activity Score of at least 3, a NOSPECS grade of at least 4, and duration under 3 months. Exclusion followed for patients with uncontrolled infection, other autoimmune disease, pregnancy or lactation. V was pared by 4 bases and J by 8 bases, with 6 bases of the junction left unmatched. Germline V gives CDR1 LNHNV, CDR2 YYDKDF (reference sequence). The CDR3 is 14 amino acids. Notes on the study in general: Most clonotypes expanded in thyroid above 0.001 were likewise present in blood.

This receptor was taken from a man aged 35 to 55 with Graves' ophthalmopathy. The chain recombines TRBV15 with TRBJ1-2, with TRBD1 matching 11 bases. What was sequenced was blood. The CDR3 DNA reads as TGTGCCACCAGCACCTCGGACAGGGGGCGAGGCTACACCTTC. It yields the protein CATSTSDRGRGYTF.